This TCR beta chain was profiled in a study of technical replicates of blood from several donors. The assay was immunoSEQ multiplex PCR, and TCRdb's table has in-frame clones only and misses some. The sample consists of about 74,000 clones, approximately 80% of them appearing once. The CDR3 covers 13 residues. V was pared by 1 base and J by 7 bases, with 2 bases of the junction left unmatched. Germline assignment: CDR1 SGDLS and CDR2 YYNGEE. This chain connects TRBV9 to TRBJ1-1; 9 bases agree with TRBD1. The specimen was PBMCs. This receptor was obtained from a human donor in good health. Some clones in this sample may be carry-over from other donors' samples. CDR3 sequence: CASSVTGGGEAFF. The DNA of the CDR3 is TGTGCCAGCAGCGTAACAGGGGGCGGTGAAGCTTTCTTT.